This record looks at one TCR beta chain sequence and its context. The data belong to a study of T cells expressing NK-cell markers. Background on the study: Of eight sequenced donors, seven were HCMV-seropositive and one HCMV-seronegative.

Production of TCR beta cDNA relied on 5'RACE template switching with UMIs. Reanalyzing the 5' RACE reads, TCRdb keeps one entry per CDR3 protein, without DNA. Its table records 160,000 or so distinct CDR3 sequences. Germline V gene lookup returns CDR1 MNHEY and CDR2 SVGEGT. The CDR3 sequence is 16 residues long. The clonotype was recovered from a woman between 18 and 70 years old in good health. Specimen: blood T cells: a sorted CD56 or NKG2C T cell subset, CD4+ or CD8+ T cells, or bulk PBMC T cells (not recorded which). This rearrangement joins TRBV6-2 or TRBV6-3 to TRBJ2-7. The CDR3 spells CASSYRRGLGPYEQYF.